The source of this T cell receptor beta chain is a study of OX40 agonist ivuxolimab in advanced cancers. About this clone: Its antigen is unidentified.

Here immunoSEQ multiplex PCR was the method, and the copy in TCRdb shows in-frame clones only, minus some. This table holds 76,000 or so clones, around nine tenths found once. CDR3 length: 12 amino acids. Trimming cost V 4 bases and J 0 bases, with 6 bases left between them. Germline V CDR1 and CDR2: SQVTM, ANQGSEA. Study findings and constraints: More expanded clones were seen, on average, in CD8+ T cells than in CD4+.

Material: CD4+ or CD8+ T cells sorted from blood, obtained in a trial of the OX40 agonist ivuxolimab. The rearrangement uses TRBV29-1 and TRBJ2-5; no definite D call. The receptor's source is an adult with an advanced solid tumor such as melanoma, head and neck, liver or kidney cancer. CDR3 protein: CSVVSDQETQYF. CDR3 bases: TGCAGCGTTGTTTCCGACCAAGAGACCCAGTACTTC.